This T cell receptor (beta chain) was obtained from a study of T cells after yellow fever vaccination. MiXCR was run by TCRdb on the 5' RACE reads, yielding one entry per CDR3 protein. The sample holds about 370,000 distinct CDR3 sequences, roughly 10% seen once. V was cut by 3 bases and J by 0 bases, with 12 bases left in between. Per the germline V gene, CDR1 is DFQATT and CDR2 is SNEGSKA (reference sequence). The CDR3 is 16 amino acids. The sequencing used PBMCs, collected on the day of the first yellow fever vaccination. The sequence was collected from a man aged 18 to 29 who received the YFV17D yellow fever vaccine. The rearrangement uses TRBV20-1 and TRBJ2-6, with D uncertain. This CDR3 reads CSASTRVHSGANVLTF. In nucleotides, the CDR3 is TGCAGTGCTAGTACCCGGGTACACTCTGGGGCCAACGTCCTGACTTTC.